Each of the 10 T cell receptor beta chains below was sequenced from the same sample in a study of blood T cell repertoires in COVID-19. This table comes from immunoSEQ multiplex PCR, and its TCRdb copy is limited to in-frame clones, with some not included. This sample has some 250,000 clones, with roughly 91% found just once. Source material: PBMCs or T cells enriched from blood (not recorded which). Receptors were obtained from a man aged 40-50 years who had recovered from COVID-19.

The chain carries TRBV11-3 and TRBJ1-5, with TRBD1 matching over 8 bases. The CDR3 totals 15 residues. From germline, CDR1 is SGHNT and CDR2 YENEEA. With V trimmed by 5 bases and J by 7 bases, 10 bases remained unmatched. The CDR3 nucleotides read TGTGCCAGCAGCCCTTGGACAGGGTCGGAGCAGCCCCAGCATTTT. It specifies CASSPWTGSEQPQHF.

The chain links TRBV3-1 (or the pseudogene TRBV3-2) to TRBJ1-1; 8 nucleotides agree with TRBD1. V dropped 1 base and J dropped 9; count of bases not matched to a gene: 7. This CDR3 is built from 14 residues. Per the germline V gene, CDR1 is LGHDT and CDR2 is YNNKEL (reference sequence). The CDR3 is CASSQGFDRGKAFF. The CDR3 DNA follows: TGTGCCAGCAGCCAAGGTTTTGACAGGGGTAAAGCTTTCTTT.

The chain couples TRBV10-2 to TRBJ1-5; D call uncertain. In germline, CDR1 is WSHSY, CDR2 SAAADI. CDR3 length: 13 residues. V was pared by 4 bases and J by 3 bases, with 7 bases between. CDR3 sequence reads: CASSAAINQPQHF. The CDR3 nucleotides read TGCGCCAGCAGTGCCGCGATCAATCAGCCCCAGCATTTT.

The chain has TRBV28 and TRBJ2-5; D is undetermined. The germline CDR1 and CDR2 sequences are MDHEN and SYDVKM. V was clipped by 1 base and J by 0 bases, with 12 bases between them. The length of the CDR3 is 16 residues. Here the CDR3 DNA reads TGTGCCAGCAGTTTATATCTGATCCAGTACCAAGAGACCCAGTACTTC. This encodes CASSLYLIQYQETQYF.

The sample holds one count of this clone. The chain uses TRBV28 and TRBJ1-5, with TRBD1 identical over 8 bases. The V gene's germline CDR1 is MDHEN and CDR2 SYDVKM. The CDR3 extends over 14 amino acids. V was clipped by 6 bases and J by 6 bases; unmatched bases: 7. The CDR3: CASRYSGGPQPQHF. CDR3 in DNA: TGTGCCAGCAGATATTCAGGGGGCCCTCAGCCCCAGCATTTT.

The chain uses TRBV7-3 and TRBJ2-1; D not certain. Trimming took off 5 bases at V and 8 bases at J, with 10 bases between the two ends. Germline V gene data show CDR1 as SGHTA and CDR2 as FQGTGA. The CDR3 contains 12 residues. This chain's CDR3 is CASSPPSDEQFF. The DNA for the CDR3 is TGTGCCAGCAGCCCTCCTTCAGATGAGCAGTTCTTC.

The CDR3 DNA is TGTGCCAGCTCTCAGGGACAGGGGGTTATTAATTCACCCCTCCACTTT. This gives the protein CASSQGQGVINSPLHF. The chain links TRBV18 to TRBJ1-6, with 11 bases fitting TRBD1. Trimming removed 6 bases from V and 6 bases from J; junction bases left unmatched: 7. CDR3 length equals 16 residues. CDR1 and CDR2 (germline): KGHSH, LQKENI.

The chain has TRBV11-2 and TRBJ2-4, with 8 nucleotides matching TRBD1. This CDR3 contains 17 residues. Germline V gene sequence: CDR1 SGHAT, CDR2 FQNNGV. After removal of 1 base from V and 0 bases from J, the junction contained 5 bases not matched to a gene. The CDR3 region is CASSLALGQVAKNIQYF. The CDR3 DNA reads TGTGCCAGCAGCTTAGCCCTGGGACAGGTAGCCAAAAACATTCAGTACTTC.

This clone showed up just once. The rearrangement uses TRBV29-1 and TRBJ2-7, with 14 positions matching TRBD2. The CDR3 is 15 amino acids. Germline V CDR1 and CDR2: SQVTM, ANQGSEA. The V gene end was trimmed by 6 bases and the J gene end by 3 bases; junction bases not matched to a gene: 7. CDR3: CSVRPTSGRDYEQYF. CDR3 nucleotide sequence: TGCAGCGTCCGGCCGACTAGCGGGAGGGACTACGAGCAGTACTTC.

This clone showed up just once. The V gene is TRBV9, the J gene TRBJ2-2, with 12 bases fitting TRBD2. V was pared by 1 base and J by 7 bases, with 8 bases of the junction left unmatched. Germline loops: CDR1 SGDLS, CDR2 YYNGEE. The CDR3 extends over 17 amino acids. CDR3 amino acids: CASSVRLAGGPVGELFF. The CDR3 DNA is TGTGCCAGCAGCGTACGGCTAGCGGGAGGGCCGGTCGGGGAGCTGTTTTTT.